The clone carrying this T cell receptor (beta chain) was seen a few times. Within the library, unique molecular identifiers were attached to each individual cDNA molecule. TCRdb processed the RACE reads anew with MiXCR; each CDR3 protein has one entry. This table holds 75,000 to 90,000 distinct CDR3 sequences, 8% to 13% found once. The time point was: patch test 2, 6 weeks after DPC sensitization. Specified treatment: therapeutic diphenylcyclopropenone sensitization with weekly scalp DPC. Blood sampling occurred before each patch-test application. Non-pregnant alopecia patients aged 18 to 70, suitable for DPC therapy. This record belongs to a study of human T cells and chemical hapten exposure. Study-level background: While the approximately 25-week study was under way, patients received diphenylcyclopropenone on the scalp every week.

V gave up 8 bases and J gave up 4 bases, with 19 bases separating them. The V gene's germline CDR1 is SGHVS and CDR2 FNYEAQ. This CDR3 has 15 residues. This sequence was found in a woman aged 45-65 years with alopecia areata. Some clones in this sample may be carry-over from other donors' samples. This chain uses TRBV7-6 with TRBJ2-3; a possible D gene is TRBD2 (6 bases). Sequences were derived from whole blood, sampled in connection with sensitization to the hapten diphenylcyclopropenone (DPC). CDR3 region: CASGGLRERPDTQYF. CDR3 in DNA: TGTGCCAGCGGGGGGTTGAGGGAGAGGCCAGATACGCAGTATTTT.